Included here is one T cell receptor beta chain sequence, with context. Its antigen is still unknown. V dropped 2 bases and J dropped 3 bases, with 11 bases sitting between them. Germline V gene data show CDR1 as MNHEY and CDR2 as SMNVEV (reference sequence). This CDR3 contains 14 residues. This sample was included in a study of cytomegalovirus exposure and HLA in healthy donors. Study-level findings and limits: Later analysis associated a missense DCLRE1C variant with TCR beta V- and J-gene trimming.

The PCR used 60 Vbeta and 13 Jbeta primers. The protocol was immunoSEQ multiplex PCR, while the TCRdb copy is restricted to in-frame clones and leaves out a portion. The sample lists some 130,000 clones; 75% to 80% were seen once. This chain connects TRBV27 to TRBJ2-7, with a weak D call TRBD2 (6 bases). The TCR comes from a young man in good health and CMV-seronegative. Sequenced: PBMCs. As DNA, the CDR3 is TGTGCCAGCAGTTTAGTGGCGGGAAGCTACGAGCAGTACTTC. It codes for CASSLVAGSYEQYF.